The clone carrying this T cell receptor (beta chain) was found a few times. Assay: immunoSEQ multiplex PCR; the TCRdb copy retains only in-frame clones and omits some. The sample yields under 250,000 clones, 85% to 95% seen once. This sample is part of a study of blood T cell repertoires in COVID-19. This CDR3 has 15 amino acids. V was shortened by 0 bases and J by 8 bases, with 16 bases between the two germline ends. Germline V gene data show CDR1 as GTSNPN and CDR2 as SVGIG (reference sequence). The V gene is TRBV30, the J gene TRBJ1-4, with D possibly TRBD1 on 6 matching bases. The material sequenced was peripheral blood. This receptor was identified in a man aged 25 to 40 with COVID-19, enrolled during active disease. CDR3 in amino acids: CAWSVGSGVGEKLFF. DNA for the CDR3: TGTGCCTGGAGTGTTGGGTCAGGGGTAGGGGAAAAACTGTTTTTT.